This passage covers 12 T cell receptor beta chains from one sample sequenced in a study of regulatory T cells in long-lasting Graves disease. Library construction for TCR beta used iRepertoire HTBI primers and Arm-PCR of CDR3 regions. In TCRdb, the multiplex PCR reads were re-called with MiXCR into one record per CDR3 protein. The sample shows about 450,000 distinct CDR3 sequences, roughly a quarter of them seen only once. Described time point: persistent/refractory GD, antithyroid drugs over 5 years with positive TRAb. With RNA extracted from PBMCs as input, the TCR library was made. The sequences come from peripheral blood mononuclear cells (PBMCs), collected when the disease was refractory, from a patient treated with antithyroid drugs. All receptors derive from a female donor with Graves disease.

The V gene is TRBV27, the J gene TRBJ1-5; D might be TRBD1 (6 bases). Per the germline V gene, CDR1 is MNHEY and CDR2 is SMNVEV (reference sequence). V lost 1 base to trimming and J lost 8 bases, with 12 bases between them. This CDR3 contains 14 residues. CDR3 sequence reads: CASSLWGGWEPQHF. CDR3 nucleotides: TGTGCCAGCAGTTTATGGGGGGGCTGGGAGCCCCAGCATTTT.

This clonotype was observed at least ten times. V is TRBV10-3 and J is TRBJ1-2, with 10 bases matching TRBD1. Germline V CDR1 and CDR2: ENHRY, SYGVKD. V dropped 6 bases and J dropped 1; count of bases not matched to a gene: 5. The CDR3 sequence is 15 residues long. CDR3 residues: CAISEGTGDNYGYTF. The CDR3 bases are TGTGCCATCAGCGAGGGGACAGGGGATAACTATGGCTACACCTTC.

This clonotype appeared a few times. The chain has TRBV20-1 and TRBJ2-5; D remains unclear. CDR1 DFQATT and CDR2 SNEGSKA come from the germline V gene (reference sequence). This CDR3 spans 14 amino acids. V lost 3 bases, J lost 6 bases, and 17 bases lay in between. The CDR3 protein is CSASRLSGSKTQYF. The CDR3 region has the DNA TGCAGTGCTAGTAGGCTGTCGGGTTCCAAGACCCAGTACTTC.

The V and J genes are TRBV20-1 and TRBJ2-7; TRBD2 matches at 11 bases. The germline V gene encodes CDR1 DFQATT and CDR2 SNEGSKA (reference sequence). The CDR3 is 19 amino acids. V shed 1 base, J shed 3 bases, and the junction held 17 bases outside the gene matches. The CDR3 bases are TGCAGTGCTAGAGGATTTGGGCTAGCGGGAGGATTGAGAGACTACGAGCAGTACTTC. Translated, it gives CSARGFGLAGGLRDYEQYF.

V usage is TRBV9 and J usage is TRBJ2-5; TRBD1 is a possible D gene (6 bases). This CDR3 has 14 amino acids. CDR1 SGDLS and CDR2 YYNGEE come from the germline V gene. Trimming cost V 4 bases and J 4 bases, with 14 bases left between them. The CDR3 DNA reads as TGTGCCAGCAGCCCGAGCCCCAGGGGAGAGACCCAGTACTTC. It is translated as CASSPSPRGETQYF.

This clonotype was recorded a few times. The chain carries TRBV18 and TRBJ1-1; a weak D match, TRBD1 (6 bases). Germline-derived CDR1 and CDR2 are KGHSH and LQKENI. The CDR3 runs 13 residues. The V and J ends lost 7 bases and 2 bases respectively, with 11 bases between them. CDR3 nucleotide sequence: TGTGCCAGCTGCGCGGGACAAAACACTGAAGCTTTCTTT. Protein product: CASCAGQNTEAFF.

This clonotype was observed at least ten times. The rearrangement links TRBV12-3 or TRBV12-4 to TRBJ2-7; D possibly corresponds to TRBD1 (5 bases). V was shortened by 3 bases and J by 2 bases, with 11 bases between the two germline ends. There are 14 residues in the CDR3. For the CDR3, the DNA is TGTGCCAGCAGTTTCCTCCTGACAGCCTACGAGCAGTACTTC. It yields the protein CASSFLLTAYEQYF.

The sample holds one count of this clonotype. Possible read error: a much larger clone is one base away. This chain uses TRBV20-1 with TRBJ2-7; D unclear. Per the germline V gene, CDR1 is DFQATT and CDR2 is SNEGSKA (reference sequence). CDR3 size: 13 residues. V dropped 3 bases and J dropped 3 bases, with 12 bases sitting between them. This CDR3 reads CSARVRGFYEQYF. In DNA, the CDR3 is TGCAGTGCTAGGGTACGAGGCTTCTACGAGCAGTACTTC.

The V call is TRBV5-1, the J call TRBJ2-7, with D uncertain. The CDR3 is 15 amino acids. Germline assignment: CDR1 SGHRS and CDR2 YFSETQ. Trimming shortened V by 1 base and J by 0 bases, and 11 bases separated the two germline ends. The CDR3 region is CASSLLSTDSYEQYF. The DNA for the CDR3 is TGCGCCAGCAGCTTGTTGAGCACCGACTCCTACGAGCAGTACTTC.

This clonotype has at least ten counts. The rearrangement uses TRBV28 and TRBJ2-7; weak D call: TRBD2 (6 bases). Germline lookup yields CDR1 MDHEN and CDR2 SYDVKM. The CDR3 has 16 amino acids. V lost 5 bases to trimming and J lost 0 bases, with 17 bases between them. CDR3 in amino acids: CASSTLARPDSYEQYF. The CDR3 DNA sequence: TGTGCCAGCAGTACCCTAGCGCGACCTGACTCCTACGAGCAGTACTTC. Looking up the rest from reference TRBV28 and TRBJ2-7 gives the full variable domain: DVKVTQSSRYLVKRTGEKVFLECVQDMDHENMFWYRQDPGLGLRLIYFSYDVKMKEKGDIPEGYSVSREKKERFSLILESASTNQTSMYLCASSTLARPDSYEQYFGPGTRLTVT.

Only a few counts were recorded for this clonotype. This rearrangement joins TRBV7-9 to TRBJ1-1; the D gene is possibly TRBD1 (5 bases). Germline V gene data show CDR1 as SEHNR and CDR2 as FQNEAQ (reference sequence). This CDR3 spans 13 amino acids. Trimming cost V 1 base and J 10 bases, with 13 bases left between them. CDR3 residues: CASSLDSSGRAFF. The CDR3 bases are TGTGCCAGCAGCTTAGACTCCTCGGGGCGAGCTTTCTTT. Combining the CDR3 with reference TRBV7-9 and TRBJ1-1 gives the whole variable domain DTGVSQNPRHKITKRGQNVTFRCDPISEHNRLYWYRQTLGQGPEFLTYFQNEAQLEKSRLLSDRFSAERPKGSFSTLEIQRTEQGDSAMYLCASSLDSSGRAFFGQGTRLTVV.

The rearrangement joins TRBV11-2 to TRBJ1-2; 7 positions match TRBD1. V dropped 5 bases and J dropped 7; count of bases not matched to a gene: 13. The length of the CDR3 is 15 residues. Per the germline V gene, CDR1 is SGHAT and CDR2 is FQNNGV. The CDR3 DNA reads TGTGCCAGCAGCCAAGTGGCAGGGGGATCGGTTGGCTACACCTTC. Its translation: CASSQVAGGSVGYTF.